This T cell receptor (beta chain) was retrieved from a study of blood T cells in healthy people across ages. From germline, CDR1 is MDHEN and CDR2 SYDVKM. The V and J ends lost 5 bases and 7 bases respectively, with 12 bases between them. The CDR3 spans 12 residues. Regarding the study as a whole: More naive CD4+ cells and higher diversity marked long-lived donors relative to aged donors. When one million T cells were used, diversity estimates were thought to be underestimates. Naive T cell percentage showed a strong correlation with the diversity of TCR beta.

Next came a second PCR, run for roughly 6 to 11 cycles, which used a sample-barcoded 5' primer along with a J-beta primer mix. Through a template-switch adaptor with 12 random nucleotides, each cDNA molecule received a tag. TCRdb recomputed calls from the 5' RACE reads with MiXCR, one row per CDR3 protein. Among more than 1.4 million distinct CDR3 sequences listed, approximately 42% were seen once. Notes on this clonotype: The antigen remains unidentified.

This clonotype originated in a woman aged 18 to 35 in good health. Source material: blood. This sequence joins TRBV28 and TRBJ2-7; D not certain. The CDR3 nucleotides are TGTGCCAGCAGTCCCTCCGGAATTGAGCAGTACTTC. Protein product: CASSPSGIEQYF.